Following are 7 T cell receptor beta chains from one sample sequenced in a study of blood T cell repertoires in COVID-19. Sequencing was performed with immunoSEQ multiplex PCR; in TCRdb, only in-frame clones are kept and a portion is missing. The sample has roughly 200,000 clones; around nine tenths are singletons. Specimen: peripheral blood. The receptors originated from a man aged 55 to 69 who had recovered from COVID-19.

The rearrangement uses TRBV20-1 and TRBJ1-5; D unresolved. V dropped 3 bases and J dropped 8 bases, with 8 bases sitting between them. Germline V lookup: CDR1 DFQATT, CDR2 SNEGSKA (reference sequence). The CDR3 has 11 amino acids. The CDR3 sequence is CSARRGEPQHF. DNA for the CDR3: TGCAGTGCTAGGCGGGGTGAGCCCCAGCATTTT.

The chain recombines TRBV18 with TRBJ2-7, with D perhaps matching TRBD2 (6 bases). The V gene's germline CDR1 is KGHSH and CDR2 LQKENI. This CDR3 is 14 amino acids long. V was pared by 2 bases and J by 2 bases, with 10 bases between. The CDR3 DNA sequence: TGTGCCAGCTCACCAGGGACTCCTACCTACGAGCAGTACTTC. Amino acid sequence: CASSPGTPTYEQYF.

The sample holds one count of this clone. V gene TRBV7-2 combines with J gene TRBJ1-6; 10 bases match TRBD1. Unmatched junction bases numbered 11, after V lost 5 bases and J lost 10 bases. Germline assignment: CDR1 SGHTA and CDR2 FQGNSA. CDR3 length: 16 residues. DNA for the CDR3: TGTGCCAGCAGCACCGGACAGGGGGTTAATAGGTCACCCCTCCACTTT. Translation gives CASSTGQGVNRSPLHF. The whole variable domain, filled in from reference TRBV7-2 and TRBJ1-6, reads GAGVSQSPSNKVTEKGKDVELRCDPISGHTALYWYRQSLGQGLEFLIYFQGNSAPDKSGLPSDRFSAERTGGSVSTLTIQRTQQEDSAVYLCASSTGQGVNRSPLHFGNGTRLTVT.

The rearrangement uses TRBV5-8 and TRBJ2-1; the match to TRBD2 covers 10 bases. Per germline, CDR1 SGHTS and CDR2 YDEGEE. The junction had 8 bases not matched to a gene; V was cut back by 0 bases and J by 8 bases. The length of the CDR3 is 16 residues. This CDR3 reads CASSLAASGRGYEQFF. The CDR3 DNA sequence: TGTGCCAGCAGCTTGGCGGCCAGCGGGAGGGGTTATGAGCAGTTCTTC.

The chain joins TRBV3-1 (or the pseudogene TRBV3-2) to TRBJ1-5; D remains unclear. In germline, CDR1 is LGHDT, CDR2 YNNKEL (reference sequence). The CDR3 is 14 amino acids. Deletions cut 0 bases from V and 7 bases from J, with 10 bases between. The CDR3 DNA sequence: TGTGCCAGCAGCCAAGATGAGAGGGCGCAGCCCCAGCATTTT. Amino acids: CASSQDERAQPQHF.

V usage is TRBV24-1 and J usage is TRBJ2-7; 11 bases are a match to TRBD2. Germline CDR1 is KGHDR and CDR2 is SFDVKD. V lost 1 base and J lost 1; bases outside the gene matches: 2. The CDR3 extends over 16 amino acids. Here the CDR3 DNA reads TGTGCCACCAGTGATTTTGGGACTAGCGGATCCTACGAGCAGTACTTC. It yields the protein CATSDFGTSGSYEQYF.

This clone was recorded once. The CDR3 DNA sequence: TGTGCCACTAGGGGGGGACCTGGAAACACCATATATTTT. Protein: CATRGGPGNTIYF. The chain carries TRBV19 and TRBJ1-3, with D maybe TRBD1 (6 bases). Germline V gene lookup returns CDR1 LNHDA and CDR2 SQIVND (reference sequence). V was cut by 10 bases and J by 2 bases, with 12 bases left in between. CDR3 length: 13 amino acids.